The clone carrying this T cell receptor beta chain showed up many times. Its target is unknown. With V trimmed by 6 bases and J by 4 bases, 15 bases remained unmatched. Per germline, CDR1 DFQATT and CDR2 SNEGSKA (reference sequence). The CDR3 covers 17 residues. This sample was taken from a study of human T cells and chemical hapten exposure. Turning to the study itself: Sensitization involved placing 2% DPC onto a roughly 2 cm by roughly 2 cm region of upper inner arm skin. Study-level findings and limits: No shift was seen in TCRs above 1 in 1000 frequency with DPC sensitization.

Individual cDNA molecules each carried unique molecular identifiers attached by the library. From the RACE reads, TCRdb called clonotypes with MiXCR, one entry per CDR3 protein. Here the sample spans tens of thousands of distinct CDR3 sequences, 10% being singletons. Noted time point: pre-sensitization, week 0. Indicated treatment: therapeutic diphenylcyclopropenone sensitization with weekly scalp DPC. The total RNA was obtained from whole blood that was not fractionated. The material sequenced was whole blood, taken in connection with sensitization to the hapten diphenylcyclopropenone (DPC). The receptor was derived from a man aged 50 to 60 with alopecia areata. Some clones in this sample may be carry-over from other donors' samples. The genes are TRBV20-1 and TRBJ2-2, with 9 bases that match TRBD2. The CDR3 spells CSAHQPGAGGFTGELFF. The CDR3 DNA reads as TGCAGTGCCCACCAGCCCGGAGCGGGAGGTTTCACCGGGGAGCTGTTTTTT.